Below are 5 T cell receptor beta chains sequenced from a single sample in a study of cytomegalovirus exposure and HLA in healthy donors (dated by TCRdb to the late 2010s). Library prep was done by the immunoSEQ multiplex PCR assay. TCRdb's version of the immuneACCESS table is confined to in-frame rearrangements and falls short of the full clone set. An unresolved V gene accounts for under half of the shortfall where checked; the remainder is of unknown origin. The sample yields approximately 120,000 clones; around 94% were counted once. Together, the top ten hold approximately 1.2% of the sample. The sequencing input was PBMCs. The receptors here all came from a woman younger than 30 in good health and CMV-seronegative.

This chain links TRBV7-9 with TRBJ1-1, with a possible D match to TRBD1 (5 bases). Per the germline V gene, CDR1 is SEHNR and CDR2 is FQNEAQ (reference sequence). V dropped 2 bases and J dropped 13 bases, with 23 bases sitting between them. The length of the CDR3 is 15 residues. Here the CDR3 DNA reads TGTGCCAGCAGCTTAAGCCGCTCGGGACTGTTTGGCGGTTTCTTT. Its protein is CASSLSRSGLFGGFF.

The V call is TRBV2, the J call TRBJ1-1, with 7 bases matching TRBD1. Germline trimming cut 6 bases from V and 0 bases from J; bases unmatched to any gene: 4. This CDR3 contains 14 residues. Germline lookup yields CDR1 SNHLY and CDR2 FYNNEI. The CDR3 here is CASRTGKLNTEAFF. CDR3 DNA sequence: TGTGCCAGCAGGACAGGGAAATTGAACACTGAAGCTTTCTTT.

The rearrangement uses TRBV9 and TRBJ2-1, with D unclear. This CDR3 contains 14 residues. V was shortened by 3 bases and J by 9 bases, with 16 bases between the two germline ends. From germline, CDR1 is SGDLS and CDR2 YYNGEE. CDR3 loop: CASSAGTSGVEQFF. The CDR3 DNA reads TGTGCCAGCAGCGCCGGAACGTCTGGAGTTGAGCAGTTCTTC.

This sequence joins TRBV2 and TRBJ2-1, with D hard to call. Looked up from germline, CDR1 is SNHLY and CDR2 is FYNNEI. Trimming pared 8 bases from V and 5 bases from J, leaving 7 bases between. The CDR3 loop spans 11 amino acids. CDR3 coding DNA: TGTGCCAGCTCGGTTGACAATGAGCAGTTCTTC. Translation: CASSVDNEQFF.

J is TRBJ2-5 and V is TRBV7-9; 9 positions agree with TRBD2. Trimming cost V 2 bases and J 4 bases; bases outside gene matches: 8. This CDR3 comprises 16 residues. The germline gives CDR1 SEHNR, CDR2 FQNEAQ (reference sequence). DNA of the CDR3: TGTGCCAGCAGCTTACGGAATAGCGGGAGCAGAGAGACCCAGTACTTC. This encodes CASSLRNSGSRETQYF.